The next 25 T cell receptor beta chains were all read from a single sample in a study of cytomegalovirus exposure and HLA in healthy donors. PCR involved 60 Vbeta and 13 Jbeta primers. Measured with immunoSEQ multiplex PCR; TCRdb has only the in-frame clones, and not every one. Of 200,000 or so clones detected, approximately 80% appear once; the ten largest clones hold over 0.65%. The sample was PBMCs. These receptors originate from a boy younger than 10 in good health and CMV-seronegative.

The rearrangement links TRBV6-6 to TRBJ1-1; no reliable D call. Trimming pared 0 bases from V and 2 bases from J, leaving 7 bases between. This CDR3 comprises 14 residues. The V gene's germline CDR1 is MNHNY and CDR2 SVGAGI (reference sequence). CDR3 DNA: TGTGCCAGCAGTTACTCAATCACAAACACTGAAGCTTTCTTT. Translation: CASSYSITNTEAFF.

V gene TRBV5-4 combines with J gene TRBJ2-5, with 8 bases fitting TRBD2. The J call may be mistaken, given a closer DNA end match to TRBJ2-7. Looked up from germline, CDR1 is SGHNT and CDR2 is YYREEE (reference sequence). The CDR3 consists of 16 residues. CDR3 sequence (DNA): TGTGCCAGCAGCTTGGGGGTAGCGGGGACCACCCTCGAGCAGTACTTC. Translated, it gives CASSLGVAGTTLEQYF.

The V and J genes are TRBV2 and TRBJ2-7; 9 nucleotides align to TRBD1. This CDR3 spans 15 amino acids. After removal of 3 bases from V and 3 bases from J, the junction contained 6 bases not matched to a gene. Looked up from germline, CDR1 is SNHLY and CDR2 is FYNNEI. CDR3 sequence: CASSEGTGPIYEQYF. CDR3 DNA: TGTGCCAGCAGTGAGGGGACAGGGCCGATCTACGAGCAGTACTTC. The entire variable domain, with the rest obtained from reference TRBV2 and TRBJ2-7, is as follows: EPEVTQTPSHQVTQMGQEVILRCVPISNHLYFYWYRQILGQKVEFLVSFYNNEISEKSEIFDDQFSVERPDGSNFTLKIRSTKLEDSAMYFCASSEGTGPIYEQYFGPGTRLTVT.

With respect to this clone: The same CDR3 can be traced to other DNA sequences in this sample. The V and J genes are TRBV27 and TRBJ2-1; TRBD2 matches 11 bases. V lost 9 bases, J lost 3 bases, and 7 bases stayed unmatched. Looked up from germline, CDR1 is MNHEY and CDR2 is SMNVEV (reference sequence). The CDR3 runs 15 residues. The CDR3 loop is CASSPGTSGYNEQFF. The DNA of the CDR3 is TGTGCCAGTTCCCCGGGGACTAGCGGCTACAATGAGCAGTTCTTC.

In the case of this clone: Relative to the germline gene, one junction end is altered; a read error may explain this. The chain recombines TRBV20-1 with TRBJ1-2, with D unclear. Germline CDR1 DFQATT, CDR2 SNEGSKA (reference sequence). The CDR3 is 11 residues long. CDR3 loop: CSARVLSSGPF. The CDR3 region has the DNA TGCAGTGCTAGGGTACTGTCCAGCGGCCCCTTC.

In DNA form, the CDR3 reads TGTGCCAGCAGTAGGCCGGGACAGGGGATTACCCACAGGGGAAACATGGAGGGGTACTTC. This sequence encodes CASSRPGQGITHRGNMEGYF. V gene TRBV27 combines with J gene TRBJ2-7; TRBD1 matches at 10 bases. V trimming: 5 bases; J trimming: 12 bases; junction bases outside the gene matches: 31. The germline gives CDR1 MNHEY, CDR2 SMNVEV (reference sequence). The CDR3 has 20 residues.

The chain carries TRBV6-8 and TRBJ1-5; the match to TRBD1 covers 8 bases. The CDR3 is 15 amino acids. V shed 11 bases and J 1 base; nucleotides not matched to a gene: 10. Per germline, CDR1 MNHGY and CDR2 SAAAGT. This CDR3 reads CAAQGAPLSNQPQHF. CDR3 nucleotide sequence: TGTGCCGCCCAGGGGGCCCCTCTAAGCAATCAGCCCCAGCATTTT.

This clone was seen a few times. V gene TRBV5-6 combines with J gene TRBJ2-1, with 7 nucleotides matching TRBD1. CDR3 size: 13 residues. Per germline, CDR1 SGHDT and CDR2 YYEEEE. Trimming cost V 0 bases and J 8 bases; bases outside gene matches: 2. The CDR3 coding sequence is TGTGCCAGCAGCTTGGACAGGGGCTATGAGCAGTTCTTC. It codes for CASSLDRGYEQFF.

The V and J genes are TRBV7-9 and TRBJ1-2; D gene uncertain. The CDR3 runs to 15 residues. CDR1 is SEHNR, CDR2 FQNEAQ, per germline (reference sequence). The V end was cut by 0 bases, the J end by 5 bases, with 13 bases between. CDR3 nucleotide sequence: TGTGCCAGCAGCTTAGCGAGGGATTTCAAATATGGCTACACCTTC. It encodes CASSLARDFKYGYTF.

In its sample, this clone was seen a few times. This chain uses TRBV4-1 with TRBJ2-1; TRBD2 aligns across 13 bases. The CDR3 spans 19 residues. Germline assignment: CDR1 MGHRA and CDR2 YSYEKL. Germline trimming cut 0 bases from V and 4 bases from J; bases unmatched to any gene: 9. The CDR3 sequence is CASSQEGDRGLAGYNEQFF. CDR3 DNA sequence: TGCGCCAGCAGCCAAGAGGGGGACAGGGGACTAGCGGGATACAATGAGCAGTTCTTC.

V is TRBV30 and J is TRBJ2-5; perhaps TRBD2 as D (6 bases). The last part of the DNA fits TRBJ2-7 better; the J call may be wrong. Germline V gives CDR1 GTSNPN, CDR2 SVGIG (reference sequence). The CDR3 loop spans 16 amino acids. CDR3 DNA: TGTGCCTGGAGTGTACCGTCGGGACTCTTGACCTACGAGCAGTACTTC. It specifies CAWSVPSGLLTYEQYF.

This clone has a single count. V usage is TRBV29-1 and J usage is TRBJ2-3, with D perhaps TRBD1 (6 bases). Germline CDR1 SQVTM, CDR2 ANQGSEA. V dropped 3 bases and J dropped 3 bases, with 10 bases sitting between them. CDR3 size: 13 residues. CDR3 in amino acids: CSVDKGTTDTQYF. CDR3 sequence (DNA): TGCAGCGTTGATAAGGGGACAACAGATACGCAGTATTTT.

The chain has TRBV7-2 and TRBJ1-5; D possibly corresponds to TRBD1 (6 bases). Trimming shortened V by 5 bases and J by 0 bases, and 20 bases separated the two germline ends. Germline V CDR1 and CDR2: SGHTA, FQGNSA. The CDR3 covers 18 residues. CDR3 coding DNA: TGTGCCAGCAGCCCCTCCGATAGGGGGAGATATAGCAATCAGCCCCAGCATTTT. Protein: CASSPSDRGRYSNQPQHF.

The chain couples TRBV7-6 to TRBJ1-5; D gene uncertain. This CDR3 region has 14 residues. Germline values: CDR1 SGHVS, CDR2 FNYEAQ. V lost 4 bases and J 4 bases, leaving 11 bases between the germline ends. The CDR3 DNA reads as TGTGCCAGCAGCTCCCGACCGGGGAATCAGCCCCAGCATTTT. This encodes CASSSRPGNQPQHF.

V gene TRBV30 combines with J gene TRBJ2-3, with 9 bases matching TRBD2. With 5 bases clipped from V and 1 base from J, the junction kept 4 bases outside the gene matches. The CDR3 extends over 14 amino acids. In germline, CDR1 is GTSNPN, CDR2 SVGIG (reference sequence). The CDR3: CAWVSGGRTDTQYF. CDR3 coding DNA: TGTGCCTGGGTTAGCGGGGGCCGCACAGATACGCAGTATTTT. The full variable domain, completed using reference TRBV30 and TRBJ2-3, is SQTIHQWPATLVQPVGSPLSLECTVEGTSNPNLYWYRQAAGRGLQLLFYSVGIGQISSEVPQNLSASRPQDRQFILSSKKLLLSDSGFYLCAWVSGGRTDTQYFGPGTRLTVL.

This chain uses TRBV9 with TRBJ2-1; D gene uncertain. Trimming stripped 0 bases from V and 0 bases from J, with 10 bases between. CDR3 length: 16 residues. CDR1 and CDR2 (germline): SGDLS, YYNGEE. CDR3: CASSVVGLLSYNEQFF. The CDR3 region has the DNA TGTGCCAGCAGCGTAGTCGGGTTACTCTCCTACAATGAGCAGTTCTTC. Drawing the rest from reference TRBV9 and TRBJ2-1, the complete variable domain is DSGVTQTPKHLITATGQRVTLRCSPRSGDLSVYWYQQSLDQGLQFLIQYYNGEERAKGNILERFSAQQFPDLHSELNLSSLELGDSALYFCASSVVGLLSYNEQFFGPGTRLTVL.

This clone was observed once. The chain has TRBV7-9 and TRBJ1-1; possible D gene TRBD1, 6 bases. The V gene's germline CDR1 is SEHNR and CDR2 FQNEAQ (reference sequence). Deletions cut 1 base from V and 2 bases from J, with 14 bases between. The CDR3 is 16 amino acids. CDR3 in DNA: TGTGCCAGCAGCTTAGGCTTTAGGACAGCCAACACTGAAGCTTTCTTT. This encodes CASSLGFRTANTEAFF.

This clone was observed once. V and J are TRBV2 and TRBJ1-3; D call uncertain. Trimming pared 10 bases from V and 0 bases from J, leaving 13 bases between. CDR3 length: 14 amino acids. CDR1 SNHLY and CDR2 FYNNEI come from the germline V gene. CDR3 nucleotide sequence: TGTGCCATTATTAGGCGGGACTCTGGAAACACCATATATTTT. It codes for CAIIRRDSGNTIYF.

The chain employs TRBV6-6 and TRBJ2-3; TRBD1 matches at 7 bases. There are 14 residues in the CDR3. CDR1 and CDR2 from the germline V gene are MNHNY and SVGAGI (reference sequence). Trimming cost V 5 bases and J 1 base; bases outside gene matches: 3. The CDR3 coding sequence is TGTGCCAGCAGTAATCAGGGGGGCACAGATACGCAGTATTTT. This encodes CASSNQGGTDTQYF.

The chain employs TRBV12-5 and TRBJ1-2; D uncertain. With 2 bases removed from V and 4 bases from J, the gap between germline ends came to 5 bases. This CDR3 has 12 amino acids. Germline CDR1 reads LGHNT; CDR2 reads FRNRAP. Here the CDR3 reads CASGLNSYGYTF. Here the CDR3 DNA reads TGTGCTAGTGGTTTGAACAGCTATGGCTACACCTTC.

The chain recombines TRBV19 with TRBJ2-3; D might be TRBD2 (6 bases). V lost 5 bases, J lost 3 bases, and 12 bases lay in between. This CDR3 comprises 14 residues. CDR1 and CDR2 (germline): LNHDA, SQIVND (reference sequence). The CDR3 DNA reads TGTGCCAGTAGTTTGGGACTTACGACAGATACGCAGTATTTT. It yields the protein CASSLGLTTDTQYF.

J is TRBJ2-5 and V is TRBV10-3; weak D call: TRBD2 (6 bases). The CDR3 is 14 amino acids. V lost 6 bases, J lost 5 bases, and 16 bases lay in between. Germline CDR1 is ENHRY and CDR2 is SYGVKD. The chain's CDR3 is CAISPTSSKETQYF. CDR3 bases: TGTGCCATCAGCCCTACTAGCAGCAAGGAGACCCAGTACTTC.

The J gene is TRBJ2-6, the V gene TRBV19; TRBD2 matches 7 bases. CDR3 length: 16 residues. V dropped 5 bases and J dropped 2; count of bases not matched to a gene: 6. The germline V gene has CDR1 LNHDA and CDR2 SQIVND (reference sequence). CDR3 in DNA: TGTGCCAGTAGTGTCGAGGGGAGGGCTGGGGCCAACGTCCTGACTTTC. Translated, it gives CASSVEGRAGANVLTF.

The chain recombines TRBV5-4 with TRBJ2-3; 11 positions match TRBD2. Germline V gene data show CDR1 as SGHNT and CDR2 as YYREEE (reference sequence). Trimming removed 3 bases from V and 2 bases from J; junction bases left unmatched: 8. The CDR3 loop spans 17 amino acids. The CDR3 protein is CASSYPLAGGPTDTQYF. CDR3 DNA: TGTGCCAGCAGCTACCCTCTAGCGGGAGGCCCCACAGATACGCAGTATTTT.

The V call is TRBV5-1, the J call TRBJ2-5; the match to TRBD2 covers 12 bases. Unmatched junction bases numbered 20, after V lost 0 bases and J lost 5 bases. The CDR3 contains 21 residues. The V gene's germline CDR1 is SGHRS and CDR2 YFSETQ. The CDR3: CASSLALAGGPSELATETQYF. The CDR3 region has the DNA TGCGCCAGCAGCTTGGCCCTAGCGGGGGGGCCTTCCGAACTAGCTACGGAGACCCAGTACTTC. The variable domain in full, completed from reference TRBV5-1 and TRBJ2-5, reads KAGVTQTPRYLIKTRGQQVTLSCSPISGHRSVSWYQQTPGQGLQFLFEYFSETQRNKGNFPGRFSGRQFSNSRSEMNVSTLELGDSALYLCASSLALAGGPSELATETQYFGPGTRLLVL.